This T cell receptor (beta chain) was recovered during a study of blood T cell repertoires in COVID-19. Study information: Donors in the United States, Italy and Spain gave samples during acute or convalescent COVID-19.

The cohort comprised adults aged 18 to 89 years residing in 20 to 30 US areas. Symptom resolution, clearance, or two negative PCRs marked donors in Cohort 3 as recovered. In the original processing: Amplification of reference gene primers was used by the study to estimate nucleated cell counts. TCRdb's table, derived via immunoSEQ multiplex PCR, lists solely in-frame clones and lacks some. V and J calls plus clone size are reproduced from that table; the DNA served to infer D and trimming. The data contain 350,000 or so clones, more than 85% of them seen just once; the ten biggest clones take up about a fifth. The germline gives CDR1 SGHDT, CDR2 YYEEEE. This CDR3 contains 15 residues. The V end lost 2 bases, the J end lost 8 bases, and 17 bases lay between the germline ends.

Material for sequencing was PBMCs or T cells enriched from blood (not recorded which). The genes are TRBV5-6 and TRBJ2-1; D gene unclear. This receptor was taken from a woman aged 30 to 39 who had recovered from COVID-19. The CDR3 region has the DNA TGTGCCAGCAGCTTCGTCGACAAGACCTTCCATGAGCAGTTCTTC. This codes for CASSFVDKTFHEQFF.